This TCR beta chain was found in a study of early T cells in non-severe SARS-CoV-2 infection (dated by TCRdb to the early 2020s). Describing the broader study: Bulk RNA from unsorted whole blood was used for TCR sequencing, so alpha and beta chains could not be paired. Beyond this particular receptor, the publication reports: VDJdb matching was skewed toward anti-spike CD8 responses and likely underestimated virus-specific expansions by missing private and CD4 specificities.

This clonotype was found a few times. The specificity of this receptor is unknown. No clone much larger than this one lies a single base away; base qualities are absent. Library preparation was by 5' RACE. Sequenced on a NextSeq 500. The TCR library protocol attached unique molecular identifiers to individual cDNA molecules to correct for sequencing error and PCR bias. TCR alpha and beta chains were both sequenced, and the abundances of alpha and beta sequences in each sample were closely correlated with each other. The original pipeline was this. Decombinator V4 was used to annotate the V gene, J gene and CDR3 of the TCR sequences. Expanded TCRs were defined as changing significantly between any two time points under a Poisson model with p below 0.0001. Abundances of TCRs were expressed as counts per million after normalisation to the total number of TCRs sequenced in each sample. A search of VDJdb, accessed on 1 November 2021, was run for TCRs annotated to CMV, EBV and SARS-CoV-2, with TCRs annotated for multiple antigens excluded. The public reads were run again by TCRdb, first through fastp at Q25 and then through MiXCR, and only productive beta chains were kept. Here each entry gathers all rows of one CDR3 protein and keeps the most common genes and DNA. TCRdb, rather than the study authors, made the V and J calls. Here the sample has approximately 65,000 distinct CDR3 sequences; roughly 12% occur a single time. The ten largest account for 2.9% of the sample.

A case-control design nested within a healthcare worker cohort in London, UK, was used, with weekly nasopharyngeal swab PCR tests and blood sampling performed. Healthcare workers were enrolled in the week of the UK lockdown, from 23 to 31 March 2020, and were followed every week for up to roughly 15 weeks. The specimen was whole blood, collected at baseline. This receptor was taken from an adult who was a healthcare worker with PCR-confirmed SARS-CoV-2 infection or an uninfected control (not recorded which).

The CDR3 reads CASSDLVAGAYEQYF. The DNA sequence follows: TGTGCCAGCAGTGATTTAGTAGCGGGGGCCTACGAGCAGTACTTC. This chain is built from TRBV2 and TRBJ2-7, and 9 junction bases match TRBD2. From cysteine to phenylalanine, the CDR3 is 15 amino acids long. Here the CDR3 DNA is all that survives: 45 bases in frame from base 1. CDR1 is given as SNHLY and CDR2 as FYNNEI, both from the germline V gene. For this chain, trimming is 3 bases at the V end and 2 bases at the J end, and the number of junction bases without a gene match is 5.